The next 20 T cell receptor beta chains were all read from a single sample in a study of beta chain features in type 1 diabetes. Sequenced material consisted of expressed TCRB transcripts (all of the isolated RNA was reverse transcribed). The method was immunoSEQ multiplex PCR; TCRdb's version includes in-frame clones alone and lacks a portion of them. In the table there are 120,000 to 150,000 clones, 6.9% of which are singletons. Sequencing was performed on central memory CD4+ T cells from blood. These receptors were collected from a woman younger than 45 in good health.

This clone occurred a few times. The chain links TRBV7-8 to TRBJ2-7; 8 nucleotides agree with TRBD1. This CDR3 region has 16 residues. Unmatched junction bases numbered 7, after V lost 0 bases and J lost 3 bases. Germline V gene lookup returns CDR1 SGHVS and CDR2 FQNEAQ. Here the CDR3 reads CASSLATGTGLYEQYF. CDR3 in DNA: TGTGCCAGCAGCTTAGCCACCGGGACAGGCCTCTACGAGCAGTACTTC.

There are a few counts of this clone. The chain employs TRBV11-2 and TRBJ2-2; possibly TRBD2 for D (8 bases). Trimming left V 5 bases short and J 12 bases short, with 16 bases between. The CDR3 has 13 residues. CDR1 is SGHAT and CDR2 is FQNNGV in the germline V gene. The CDR3 DNA sequence: TGTGCCAGCAGCCAACGGGAGGGGGCGAAGCTGTTTTTT. This encodes CASSQREGAKLFF.

Many counts were recorded for this clone. The CDR3 nucleotides read TGTGCCAGCAGCCTAAACAATGAGCAGTTCTTC. Protein: CASSLNNEQFF. The chain couples TRBV5-6 to TRBJ2-1; D is ambiguous. The length of the CDR3 is 11 residues. Germline CDR1 is SGHDT and CDR2 is YYEEEE. With 4 bases removed from V and 5 bases from J, the gap between germline ends came to 4 bases.

The rearrangement uses TRBV6-5 and TRBJ1-1, with D possibly matching TRBD1 (5 bases). CDR1 is MNHEY and CDR2 is SVGAGI in the germline V gene. The CDR3 is made up of 13 amino acids. Between the trimmed V and J ends, which lost 6 bases and 0 bases, there was a span of 8 bases. CDR3 protein: CASRRQMNTEAFF. CDR3 nucleotides: TGTGCCAGCAGAAGACAGATGAACACTGAAGCTTTCTTT.

This clone was observed many times. This chain connects TRBV29-1 to TRBJ2-2; 8 bases match TRBD1. Germline V gene lookup returns CDR1 SQVTM and CDR2 ANQGSEA. V shed 6 bases and J 3 bases; nucleotides not matched to a gene: 6. This CDR3 spans 14 amino acids. This chain's CDR3 is CSVDRGVDTGELFF. CDR3 nucleotides: TGCAGCGTAGACAGGGGAGTGGACACCGGGGAGCTGTTTTTT.

The CDR3 region has the DNA TGTGCCAGCTCCCCAGGAGCCACCTACGAGCAGTACTTC. Its protein product is CASSPGATYEQYF. The chain employs TRBV18 and TRBJ2-7; no clear D. Deletions cut 6 bases from V and 2 bases from J, with 11 bases between. The CDR3 contains 13 residues. Germline V gene lookup returns CDR1 KGHSH and CDR2 LQKENI.

The chain recombines TRBV7-2 with TRBJ2-7, with TRBD2 matching over 12 bases. With V trimmed by 4 bases and J by 6 bases, 4 bases remained unmatched. The CDR3 sequence is 14 residues long. CDR1 is SGHTA, CDR2 FQGNSA, per germline. CDR3 DNA: TGTGCCAGCAGCTCGGGACTAGCGGGCCGCGAGCAGTACTTC. Its protein product is CASSSGLAGREQYF.

Ten or more counts support this clone. V is TRBV4-3 and J is TRBJ1-2; D perhaps matches TRBD1 (5 bases). The CDR3 runs 13 residues. The germline V gene has CDR1 LGHNA and CDR2 YSLEER. Trimming removed 4 bases from V and 2 bases from J, with 8 bases in between. In DNA, the CDR3 is TGCGCCAGCAGCCTGACAGCCAACTATGGCTACACCTTC. It specifies CASSLTANYGYTF.

This clone appeared a few times. The CDR3 DNA reads TGTGCCAGCAGTTTAAACCCTCCTCAACAGGGGTCACAAGAGACCCAGTACTTC. Its protein product is CASSLNPPQQGSQETQYF. This chain joins TRBV28 and TRBJ2-5; 7 bases fit TRBD1. V shed 2 bases and J 2 bases; nucleotides not matched to a gene: 14. Per the germline V gene, CDR1 is MDHEN and CDR2 is SYDVKM. The CDR3 totals 18 residues.

This clone was seen ten or more times. Additional DNA sequences in this sample encode the identical CDR3. V gene TRBV4-3 combines with J gene TRBJ2-7; the match to TRBD1 covers 9 bases. The J segment lost 2 bases and the V segment lost 1 base, leaving 6 bases of the junction unmatched. In germline, CDR1 is LGHNA, CDR2 YSLEER. This CDR3 has 16 amino acids. CDR3 sequence (DNA): TGCGCCAGCAGCCAAGGATTGACAGGGGGAGCCTACGAGCAGTACTTC. It encodes CASSQGLTGGAYEQYF.

This clone has only a few counts. This sequence joins TRBV6-6 and TRBJ2-5; TRBD2 is a possible D gene (6 bases). The CDR3 spans 14 residues. V was pared by 6 bases and J by 5 bases, with 16 bases between. In germline, CDR1 is MNHNY, CDR2 SVGAGI (reference sequence). CDR3 sequence reads: CASSSGGPRETQYF. In nucleotides, the CDR3 is TGTGCCAGCAGCTCCGGAGGGCCCAGGGAGACCCAGTACTTC.

This clone showed up just a few times. The chain couples TRBV7-2 to TRBJ2-7; 8 bases are a match to TRBD1. Losses at the gene ends were 6 bases for V and 6 bases for J; bases not matched to a gene: 4. Germline V gives CDR1 SGHTA, CDR2 FQGNSA. The CDR3 contains 12 residues. The CDR3 here is CASSKQGGEQYF. The CDR3 DNA follows: TGTGCCAGCAGTAAACAGGGGGGCGAGCAGTACTTC.

CDR3 residues: CASSRTGMTDTQYF. The CDR3 DNA is TGTGCCAGCTCTCGGACAGGGATGACAGATACGCAGTATTTT. J is TRBJ2-3 and V is TRBV18, with 8 bases lining up with TRBD1. Germline V lookup: CDR1 KGHSH, CDR2 LQKENI. V shed 6 bases, J shed 3 bases, and the junction held 5 bases outside the gene matches. The CDR3 is made up of 14 amino acids.

V is TRBV2 and J is TRBJ2-5; D remains unclear. There are 12 residues in the CDR3. The germline V gene has CDR1 SNHLY and CDR2 FYNNEI. Trimming left V 11 bases short and J 5 bases short, with 15 bases between. The CDR3 bases are TGTGCCCTCCGGAGCGACGCGGAGACCCAGTACTTC. Encoded protein: CALRSDAETQYF.

This clone occurred a few times. The gene calls are TRBV13 and TRBJ2-3; a weak D match, TRBD2 (5 bases). The CDR3 has 16 amino acids. The ends were cut back, 0 bases at V and 5 bases at J, with 15 bases in the middle. Per the germline V gene, CDR1 is PRHDT and CDR2 is FYEKMQ (reference sequence). Here the CDR3 reads CASSLGSRDFGDTQYF. CDR3 nucleotide sequence: TGTGCCAGCAGCTTAGGATCTCGGGATTTCGGAGATACGCAGTATTTT.

V is TRBV5-1 and J is TRBJ2-1; 9 bases agree with TRBD2. J lost 1 base, V lost 0 bases, and 2 bases had no gene match. CDR3 length: 16 amino acids. Germline V CDR1 and CDR2: SGHRS, YFSETQ. CDR3 sequence (DNA): TGCGCCAGCAGCTTGGCGACTAGCGGATCCTACAATGAGCAGTTCTTC. Amino acids: CASSLATSGSYNEQFF.

V gene TRBV5-1 combines with J gene TRBJ2-1; D is possibly TRBD1 (6 bases). The ends were cut back, 5 bases at V and 5 bases at J, with 14 bases in the middle. This CDR3 has 14 amino acids. Germline V CDR1 and CDR2: SGHRS, YFSETQ. The CDR3 here is CASRSTGSHNEQFF. The CDR3 nucleotides read TGCGCCAGCAGGTCCACAGGGTCCCACAATGAGCAGTTCTTC.

The chain's CDR3 is CASSRGQGYNEQFF. DNA for the CDR3: TGTGCCAGCAGCAGGGGACAGGGATACAATGAGCAGTTCTTC. This chain joins TRBV6-5 and TRBJ2-1, with TRBD1 matching 9 bases. Germline V gives CDR1 MNHEY, CDR2 SVGAGI. CDR3 size: 14 residues. The V gene end was trimmed by 6 bases and the J gene end by 4 bases; junction bases not matched to a gene: 4.

This clone was recorded a few times. The chain's CDR3 is CASSPAPHRHSSEQYF. DNA of the CDR3: TGTGCCAGCAGCCCCGCCCCCCACAGGCACTCGTCCGAGCAGTACTTC. This chain connects TRBV7-2 to TRBJ2-7; maybe TRBD1 (5 bases). Trimming took off 5 bases at V and 6 bases at J, with 23 bases between the two ends. Looked up from germline, CDR1 is SGHTA and CDR2 is FQGNSA. There are 16 residues in the CDR3.

This clone was detected only a few times. The chain carries TRBV11-2 and TRBJ2-1; the match to TRBD2 covers 9 bases. CDR3 length: 16 amino acids. CDR1 and CDR2 (germline): SGHAT, FQNNGV. The junction had 3 bases not matched to a gene; V was cut back by 1 base and J by 2 bases. In nucleotides, the CDR3 is TGTGCCAGCAGCTTAGTGGCTAGCGGGACCTACAATGAGCAGTTCTTC. It is translated as CASSLVASGTYNEQFF.